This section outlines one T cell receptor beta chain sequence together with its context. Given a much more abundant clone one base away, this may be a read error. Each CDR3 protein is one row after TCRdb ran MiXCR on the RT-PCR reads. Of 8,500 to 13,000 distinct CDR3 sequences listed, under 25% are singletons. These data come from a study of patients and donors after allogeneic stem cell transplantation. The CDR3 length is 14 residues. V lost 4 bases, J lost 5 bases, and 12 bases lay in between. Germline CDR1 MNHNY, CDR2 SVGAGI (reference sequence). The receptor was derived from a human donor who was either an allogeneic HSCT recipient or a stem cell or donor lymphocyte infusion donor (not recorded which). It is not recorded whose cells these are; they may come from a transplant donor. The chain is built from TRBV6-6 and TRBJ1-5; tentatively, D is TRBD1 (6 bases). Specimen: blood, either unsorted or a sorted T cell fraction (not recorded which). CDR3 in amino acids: CASSCGQSDQPQHF. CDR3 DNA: TGTGCCAGCAGTTGTGGACAGTCGGATCAGCCCCAGCATTTT.